This T cell receptor (beta chain) comes out of a study of tumor and adjacent non-tumor tissue in lung cancer. Study information: The patients, around 10 men and roughly 5 women, were roughly 30 to 85 with stage I to III disease. Overall study findings and caveats: TCR diversity was significantly greater in tumor than normal lung tissue.

No cell sorting was done before RNA was extracted from the tissue. In regard to this clonotype: Its matching antigen is unknown.

The library came from three nested PCR rounds adapted from ARM-PCR protocols. Each CDR3 protein is one row after TCRdb ran MiXCR on the multiplex PCR reads. The repertoire includes tens of thousands of distinct CDR3 sequences, less than 75% of them detected once, and approximately 16% sits in the top ten. Sample: lung tumor tissue. This receptor was obtained from a man aged 55 to 70 with non-small cell lung cancer.

CDR3 DNA sequence: TGTGCCACCAGCTCCCGACAGTCCTACGAGCAGTACTTC. It yields the protein CATSSRQSYEQYF. The V and J genes are TRBV15 and TRBJ2-7, with D tentatively TRBD1 (5 bases). The germline gives CDR1 LNHNV, CDR2 YYDKDF (reference sequence). This CDR3 region has 13 residues. The ends were cut back, 5 bases at V and 1 base at J, with 9 bases in the middle.